This is a list of T cell receptor beta chains from one sample in a study of siplizumab effects on memory and regulatory T cells. The repertoire was sequenced with immunoSEQ multiplex PCR; TCRdb's copy has only in-frame clones and lacks some. The table lists more than 70,000 clones, 95% of them singletons. The sequenced sample was CD8+ T cells sorted from blood. These receptors came from a human donor in good health. The CDR3 runs from the conserved cysteine through the conserved F or W. Each record gives: V gene, J gene, clone size, D gene, CDR3 length, CDR3 protein, CDR3 DNA. D genes are given only for firm matches. Clone sizes are given selectively: once, few, many, or a class where the clone is expanded.

TRBV28	TRBJ2-7	NA	NA	13	CASSLTGSYEQYF	TGTGCCAGCAGTTTAACAGGATCCTACGAGCAGTACTTC
TRBV11-1	TRBJ2-5	NA	NA	13	CASSFRDSETQYF	TGTGCCAGCAGCTTCCGGGATTCAGAGACCCAGTACTTC
TRBV5-1	TRBJ2-5	NA	NA	14	CASSLDLNQETQYF	TGCGCCAGCAGCTTGGATCTAAACCAAGAGACCCAGTACTTC
TRBV5-6	TRBJ2-7	NA	NA	13	CASATRARREQYF	TGTGCCAGCGCGACCCGGGCTAGGAGAGAGCAGTACTTC
TRBV5-1	TRBJ2-2	NA	TRBD1	15	CASSPTGTITGELFF	TGCGCCAGCAGCCCGACAGGGACCATCACCGGGGAGCTGTTTTTT
TRBV14	TRBJ1-2	NA	NA	13	CASSPASHYGYTF	TGTGCCAGCAGCCCGGCAAGCCACTATGGCTACACCTTC
TRBV2	TRBJ2-2	NA	TRBD2	15	CASRAGTISTGELFF	TGTGCCAGCAGGGCCGGGACTATTAGCACCGGGGAGCTGTTTTTT
TRBV7-9	TRBJ2-7	NA	NA	15	CASSFSDLGLYEQYF	TGTGCCAGCAGTTTTAGTGACCTAGGACTCTACGAGCAGTACTTC
TRBV29-1	TRBJ2-7	once	TRBD2	11	CSIIRAGEQYF	TGCAGCATTATACGAGCGGGAGAGCAGTACTTC
TRBV27	TRBJ1-1	once	NA	13	CASSPRLRSEAFF	TGTGCCAGCAGCCCAAGGCTTAGGTCTGAAGCTTTCTTT
TRBV19	TRBJ2-1	NA	TRBD2	18	CASSINPGLAGVYNEQFF	TGTGCCAGTAGTATCAACCCGGGACTAGCGGGAGTCTACAATGAGCAGTTCTTC